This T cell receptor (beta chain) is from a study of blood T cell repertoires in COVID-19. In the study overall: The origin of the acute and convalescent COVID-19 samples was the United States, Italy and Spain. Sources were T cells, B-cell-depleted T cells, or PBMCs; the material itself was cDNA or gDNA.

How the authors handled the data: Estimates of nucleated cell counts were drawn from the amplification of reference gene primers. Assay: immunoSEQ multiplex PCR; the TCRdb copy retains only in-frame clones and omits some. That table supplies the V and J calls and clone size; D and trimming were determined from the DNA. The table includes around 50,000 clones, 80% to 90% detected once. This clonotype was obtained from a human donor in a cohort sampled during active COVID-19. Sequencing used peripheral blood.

Written as DNA, the CDR3 is TGTGCCAGCAGTTACGGGGGGGCGCATGGAGATACGCAGTATTTT. Translated, it gives CASSYGGAHGDTQYF. This sequence joins TRBV6-5 and TRBJ2-3, with a possible D match to TRBD2 (7 bases). Per germline, CDR1 MNHEY and CDR2 SVGAGI. The CDR3 extends over 15 amino acids. V dropped 2 bases and J dropped 5 bases, with 14 bases sitting between them.